The 32 T cell receptor beta chains presented below share a single source sample, sequenced in a study of T cell responses to AZD1222 COVID-19 vaccine. Assay used: immunoSEQ multiplex PCR; TCRdb lists only in-frame clones, some missing. The table has roughly 140,000 clones, 90% seen once; the top ten hold around 1.5%. This material consisted of peripheral blood, taken 28 days after the second AZD1222 dose. Receptors were obtained from an adult who received the AZD1222 COVID-19 vaccine.

Of note for this clone: Other DNA sequences from this sample encode an identical CDR3 as well. The chain has TRBV7-9 and TRBJ1-5; D ambiguous. V was cut by 1 base and J by 7 bases, with 5 bases left in between. This CDR3 has 12 residues. CDR1 is SEHNR, CDR2 FQNEAQ, per germline (reference sequence). For the CDR3, the DNA is TGTGCCAGCAGCTTAGGAGGGCAGCCCCAGCATTTT. As protein: CASSLGGQPQHF.

The rearrangement uses TRBV29-1 and TRBJ2-7; 7 positions match TRBD1. This CDR3 is 14 amino acids long. Germline V gene lookup returns CDR1 SQVTM and CDR2 ANQGSEA. V dropped 2 bases and J dropped 0; count of bases not matched to a gene: 4. The DNA of the CDR3 is TGCAGCGTTGAACACAGGGGAAGCTCCTACGAGCAGTACTTC. It codes for CSVEHRGSSYEQYF.

CDR3 sequence (DNA): TGTGCCAGCAGCCAAGAGGCGGCGGGGGGCCCGAGAGAGACCCAGTACTTC. Protein product: CASSQEAAGGPRETQYF. V is TRBV3-1 (or the pseudogene TRBV3-2) and J is TRBJ2-5; 8 nucleotides agree with TRBD2. The trim removed 0 bases at V and 4 bases at J, leaving 10 bases unmatched. This CDR3 has 17 amino acids. The germline gives CDR1 LGHDT, CDR2 YNNKEL (reference sequence).

The V gene is TRBV12-3 or TRBV12-4, the J gene TRBJ1-5; possibly TRBD1 for D (5 bases). This CDR3 has 13 residues. V dropped 7 bases and J dropped 7 bases, with 14 bases sitting between them. CDR3 loop: CASTLGRGQPQHF. CDR3 bases: TGTGCCAGCACCCTAGGGAGGGGCCAGCCCCAGCATTTT.

The genes are TRBV5-1 and TRBJ1-1; the match to TRBD1 covers 7 bases. The J segment lost 4 bases and the V segment lost 0 bases, leaving 3 bases of the junction unmatched. In germline, CDR1 is SGHRS, CDR2 YFSETQ. The CDR3 runs to 14 residues. CDR3 in amino acids: CASSLEGASTEAFF. The CDR3 DNA sequence: TGCGCCAGCAGCTTGGAGGGGGCGTCCACTGAAGCTTTCTTT. The variable domain in full, with the rest retrieved from reference TRBV5-1 and TRBJ1-1, is KAGVTQTPRYLIKTRGQQVTLSCSPISGHRSVSWYQQTPGQGLQFLFEYFSETQRNKGNFPGRFSGRQFSNSRSEMNVSTLELGDSALYLCASSLEGASTEAFFGQGTRLTVV.

This chain joins TRBV6-2 or TRBV6-3 and TRBJ2-7, with D possibly matching TRBD1 (8 bases). Germline loops: CDR1 MNHEY, CDR2 SVGEGT. The CDR3 is 21 amino acids. V dropped 4 bases and J dropped 3 bases, with 34 bases sitting between them. CDR3 nucleotide sequence: TGTGCCAGCAGTTTTGAACCGGGACAGGTCCGTAGGGGGCGGGAGATCTACGAGCAGTACTTC. Translation: CASSFEPGQVRRGREIYEQYF.

V usage is TRBV2 and J usage is TRBJ2-5; tentatively, D is TRBD2 (5 bases). V dropped 4 bases and J dropped 5 bases, with 14 bases sitting between them. The CDR3 sequence is 14 residues long. The germline V gene has CDR1 SNHLY and CDR2 FYNNEI. DNA of the CDR3: TGTGCCAGCAGTGGAGGCGGGTCGATGGAGACCCAGTACTTC. This encodes CASSGGGSMETQYF. Looking up the rest from reference TRBV2 and TRBJ2-5 gives the full variable domain: EPEVTQTPSHQVTQMGQEVILRCVPISNHLYFYWYRQILGQKVEFLVSFYNNEISEKSEIFDDQFSVERPDGSNFTLKIRSTKLEDSAMYFCASSGGGSMETQYFGPGTRLLVL.

The chain recombines TRBV27 with TRBJ2-1, with 8 bases fitting TRBD2. Germline V CDR1 and CDR2: MNHEY, SMNVEV (reference sequence). Trimming took 1 base from V and 3 from J; bases not matched to a gene: 5. The length of the CDR3 is 16 residues. The CDR3 here is CASSLYPGGNYNEQFF. The CDR3 bases are TGTGCCAGCAGTTTATACCCGGGGGGGAACTACAATGAGCAGTTCTTC.

The chain employs TRBV24-1 and TRBJ2-2, with TRBD1 identical over 7 bases. The CDR3 spans 15 residues. V shed 3 bases, J shed 4 bases, and the junction held 4 bases outside the gene matches. Germline V gene sequence: CDR1 KGHDR, CDR2 SFDVKD. In nucleotides, the CDR3 is TGTGCCACCAGTGATAGTCCAGGGGGCACCGGGGAGCTGTTTTTT. Amino acid sequence: CATSDSPGGTGELFF.

The J gene is TRBJ2-7, the V gene TRBV5-1; unclear D gene. Germline assignment: CDR1 SGHRS and CDR2 YFSETQ. The CDR3 contains 13 residues. V shed 3 bases and J shed 2 bases, with 9 bases lying between them. CDR3 loop: CASSYSMAYEQYF. CDR3 sequence (DNA): TGCGCCAGCAGCTACTCGATGGCCTACGAGCAGTACTTC.

This chain links TRBV19 with TRBJ2-5, with 12 bases lining up with TRBD2. Germline V gene data show CDR1 as LNHDA and CDR2 as SQIVND (reference sequence). The CDR3 consists of 16 residues. V gave up 6 bases and J gave up 5 bases; unmatched junction bases: 10. The CDR3 nucleotides read TGTGCCAGTAGAGGGCTAGCGGGGGGGCGGAGCGAGACCCAGTACTTC. Protein product: CASRGLAGGRSETQYF.

J is TRBJ1-3 and V is TRBV28; tentative D call: TRBD1 (5 bases). Trimming left V 5 bases short and J 4 bases short, with 15 bases between. The CDR3 loop spans 15 amino acids. CDR1 and CDR2 (germline): MDHEN, SYDVKM. The CDR3 DNA follows: TGTGCCAGCAGTCTATTCGGGGGATCCGGAAACACCATATATTTT. It specifies CASSLFGGSGNTIYF.

The rearrangement joins TRBV19 to TRBJ1-1; D unresolved. CDR1 LNHDA and CDR2 SQIVND come from the germline V gene (reference sequence). V lost 5 bases and J lost 5, with 15 bases in between. The CDR3 contains 14 residues. CDR3 loop: CASSSDMVRTEAFF. DNA of the CDR3: TGTGCCAGTAGTTCTGACATGGTGAGAACTGAAGCTTTCTTT.

The chain is built from TRBV7-8 and TRBJ1-5, with D uncertain. The CDR3 totals 14 residues. CDR1 SGHVS and CDR2 FQNEAQ come from the germline V gene. Trimming took off 5 bases at V and 3 bases at J, with 11 bases between the two ends. CDR3 nucleotides: TGTGCCAGCAGCCCACCGGCCTTCAATCAGCCCCAGCATTTT. It codes for CASSPPAFNQPQHF.

V is TRBV12-5 and J is TRBJ2-7; D might be TRBD1 (5 bases). This CDR3 contains 14 residues. Trimming removed 5 bases at V and 4 bases at J, with 15 bases between. Germline loops: CDR1 LGHNT, CDR2 FRNRAP. The DNA for the CDR3 is TGTGCTAGTGGTAAATCAGGGATCGGGTACGAGCAGTACTTC. This translates into CASGKSGIGYEQYF.

This chain connects TRBV15 to TRBJ1-3; no clear D gene. The CDR3 length is 14 residues. V lost 3 bases and J lost 4, with 10 bases in between. CDR1 and CDR2 from the germline V gene are LNHNV and YYDKDF (reference sequence). CDR3 region: CATSRPTVGNTIYF. The DNA for the CDR3 is TGTGCCACCAGCAGGCCAACGGTGGGAAACACCATATATTTT.

This clone turned up a few times. V is TRBV18 and J is TRBJ2-7; 7 positions agree with TRBD2. Trimming cost V 2 bases and J 2 bases; bases outside gene matches: 6. The CDR3 is made up of 15 amino acids. CDR1 KGHSH and CDR2 LQKENI come from the germline V gene. Written as DNA, the CDR3 is TGTGCCAGCTCACCATCCCCTAGCGGACCCTACGAGCAGTACTTC. Translation: CASSPSPSGPYEQYF.

The V gene is TRBV27, the J gene TRBJ2-3; no clear D gene. Trimming removed 2 bases at V and 4 bases at J, with 10 bases between. Germline CDR1 is MNHEY and CDR2 is SMNVEV (reference sequence). The CDR3 runs to 14 residues. CDR3 sequence: CASSLSKAPDTQYF. The CDR3 DNA is TGTGCCAGCAGTTTAAGTAAAGCGCCAGATACGCAGTATTTT.

This chain connects TRBV6-5 to TRBJ2-7, with D perhaps matching TRBD1 (5 bases). This CDR3 contains 12 residues. V shed 7 bases and J shed 7 bases, with 14 bases lying between them. Per the germline V gene, CDR1 is MNHEY and CDR2 is SVGAGI. CDR3 DNA sequence: TGTGCCAGCACTACGACAGTTTGGGAGCAGTACTTC. Encoded protein: CASTTTVWEQYF.

This clone showed up just a few times. The chain recombines TRBV6-5 with TRBJ1-3; no clear D. V was clipped by 6 bases and J by 0 bases, with 9 bases between them. Per the germline V gene, CDR1 is MNHEY and CDR2 is SVGAGI. The CDR3 extends over 14 amino acids. The CDR3 loop reads CASRDSYSGNTIYF. For the CDR3, the DNA is TGTGCCAGCAGGGACTCTTACTCTGGAAACACCATATATTTT.

The V gene is TRBV28, the J gene TRBJ1-1; TRBD1 might be the D (6 bases). The CDR3 length is 16 residues. Germline V gene data show CDR1 as MDHEN and CDR2 as SYDVKM. Trimming removed 5 bases at V and 0 bases at J, with 16 bases between. CDR3 nucleotide sequence: TGTGCCAGCAGTCGGAACACGGGACACATGAACACTGAAGCTTTCTTT. Translating gives CASSRNTGHMNTEAFF.

The rearrangement uses TRBV25-1 and TRBJ2-5; D might be TRBD2 (6 bases). The V gene's germline CDR1 is MGHDK and CDR2 SYGVNS. Trimming removed 6 bases at V and 13 bases at J, with 15 bases between. This CDR3 has 11 residues. The CDR3 sequence is CASSAGNGLYF. CDR3 nucleotide sequence: TGTGCCAGCAGCGCGGGGAATGGCCTGTACTTC.

The CDR3 protein is CASTANLRANYGYTF. The CDR3 nucleotides read TGTGCCAGCACGGCAAACTTAAGAGCTAACTATGGCTACACCTTC. V and J are TRBV6-5 and TRBJ1-2, with D uncertain. The V and J ends lost 7 bases and 0 bases respectively, with 15 bases between them. Germline assignment: CDR1 MNHEY and CDR2 SVGAGI. The CDR3 totals 15 residues.

This chain connects TRBV9 to TRBJ1-1; unclear D gene. The CDR3 consists of 14 residues. Trimming left V 0 bases short and J 0 bases short, with 6 bases between. Germline V gene sequence: CDR1 SGDLS, CDR2 YYNGEE. DNA of the CDR3: TGTGCCAGCAGCGTAGTAGGAATGAACACTGAAGCTTTCTTT. Protein sequence: CASSVVGMNTEAFF.

This chain joins TRBV28 and TRBJ2-3; D is unresolved. In germline, CDR1 is MDHEN, CDR2 SYDVKM. Trimming cost V 6 bases and J 7 bases, with 11 bases left between them. CDR3 length: 12 amino acids. Written as DNA, the CDR3 is TGTGCCAGCAGCCCCAAGGGATATACGCAGTATTTT. This translates into CASSPKGYTQYF.

The chain employs TRBV12-1 and TRBJ2-1; TRBD2, the table's D call, was not compared with the DNA. TRBV12-1 is classified as a pseudogene. CDR3 size: 15 residues. CDR3: CASSSSGGGCNEQFF. The CDR3 DNA is TGTGCCAGCAGCAGTAGCGGGGGGGGTTGCAATGAGCAGTTCTTC.

This chain joins TRBV7-9 and TRBJ2-7; 10 bases are shared with TRBD2. Per germline, CDR1 SEHNR and CDR2 FQNEAQ (reference sequence). The V gene end was trimmed by 5 bases and the J gene end by 1 base; junction bases not matched to a gene: 14. The length of the CDR3 is 18 residues. This CDR3 reads CASSVSLLKREGSYEQYF. The CDR3 region has the DNA TGTGCCAGCAGCGTCTCGCTCCTTAAGCGGGAGGGTTCCTACGAGCAGTACTTC.

The V gene is TRBV5-6, the J gene TRBJ1-6; D gene uncertain. V gave up 0 bases and J gave up 1 base, with 5 bases separating them. Per the germline V gene, CDR1 is SGHDT and CDR2 is YYEEEE. CDR3 size: 15 residues. The CDR3 region has the DNA TGTGCCAGCAGCTTGGGGGGTTCCTATAATTCACCCCTCCACTTT. It yields the protein CASSLGGSYNSPLHF.

The chain is built from TRBV19 and TRBJ1-6; D gene unclear. The V gene lost 7 bases and the J gene lost 9 bases, with 13 bases spanning the gap. Germline CDR1 reads LNHDA; CDR2 reads SQIVND (reference sequence). This CDR3 spans 13 amino acids. This CDR3 is CASTEAPFSPLHF. As DNA, the CDR3 is TGTGCCAGTACCGAAGCCCCATTTTCACCCCTCCACTTT.

The J gene is TRBJ2-1, the V gene TRBV30, with 8 nucleotides matching TRBD2. V lost 1 base, J lost 7 bases, and 9 bases stayed unmatched. The germline V gene encodes CDR1 GTSNPN and CDR2 SVGIG (reference sequence). The CDR3 consists of 15 residues. The chain's CDR3 is CAWSESGSWGNEQFF. The CDR3 DNA reads TGTGCCTGGAGTGAAAGCGGGAGTTGGGGTAATGAGCAGTTCTTC.

This chain connects TRBV25-1 to TRBJ2-7; 7 bases agree with TRBD1. V was pared by 4 bases and J by 3 bases, with 12 bases of the junction left unmatched. The CDR3 is 16 residues long. The germline V gene has CDR1 MGHDK and CDR2 SYGVNS. As DNA, the CDR3 is TGTGCCAGCAGTGGGAGGCCTGCCCGGGACAGCTACGAGCAGTACTTC. It codes for CASSGRPARDSYEQYF.

This chain connects TRBV3-1 (or the pseudogene TRBV3-2) to TRBJ1-1; 8 bases align to TRBD1. The length of the CDR3 is 13 residues. Germline loops: CDR1 LGHDT, CDR2 YNNKEL (reference sequence). Trimming removed 5 bases from V and 4 bases from J; junction bases left unmatched: 3. The CDR3 here is CASSKQGVTEAFF. CDR3 nucleotide sequence: TGTGCCAGCAGCAAACAGGGGGTCACTGAAGCTTTCTTT.